This T cell receptor (beta chain) was profiled in a study of sequential checkpoint blockade in melanoma. In the study overall: Randomization was 1:1 between first-line nivolumab→ipilimumab and ipilimumab→nivolumab.

Using immunoSEQ multiplex PCR, the repertoire was profiled, and TCRdb retains in-frame clones only, with some absent. Seen here are approximately 21,000 clones, almost 85% observed once, and the top ten hold approximately 10%. The germline gives CDR1 LGHNA, CDR2 YSLEER. Losses at the gene ends were 4 bases for V and 4 bases for J; bases not matched to a gene: 4. CDR3 size: 15 residues. Noted treatment: randomized to nivolumab then ipilimumab (arm A) or the reverse (arm B). Sorted cells were live CD3+CD8+, lacking CD19 and CD56, from PBMCs. This specimen consisted of CD8+ T cells sorted from blood (inferred from file names), obtained from a patient given nivolumab and ipilimumab in sequence. The V and J genes are TRBV4-3 and TRBJ2-2; TRBD1 matches 9 bases. The receptor comes from a human donor with melanoma. CDR3 sequence reads: CASSRGQGSTGELFF. CDR3 bases: TGCGCCAGCAGCCGGGGACAGGGTAGCACCGGGGAGCTGTTTTTT.